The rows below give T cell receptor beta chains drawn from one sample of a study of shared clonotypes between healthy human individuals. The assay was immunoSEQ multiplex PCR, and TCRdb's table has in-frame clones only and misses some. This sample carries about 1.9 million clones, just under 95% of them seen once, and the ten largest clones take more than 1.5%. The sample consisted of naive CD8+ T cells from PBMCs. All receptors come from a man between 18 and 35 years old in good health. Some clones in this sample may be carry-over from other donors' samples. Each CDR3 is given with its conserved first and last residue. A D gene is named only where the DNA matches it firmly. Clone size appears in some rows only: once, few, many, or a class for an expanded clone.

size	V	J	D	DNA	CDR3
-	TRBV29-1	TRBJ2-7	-	TGCAGCGTTGGAAACAGTTTCTACGAGCAGTACTTC	CSVGNSFYEQYF
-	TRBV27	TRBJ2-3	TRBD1	TGTGCCAGCAGTTTAAAGGGCGACAGGGCCGGAGATACGCAGTATTTT	CASSLKGDRAGDTQYF
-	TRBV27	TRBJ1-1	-	TGTGCCAGCAGTTTAAGTCCAGCGAACACTGAAGCTTTCTTT	CASSLSPANTEAFF
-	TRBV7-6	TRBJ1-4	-	TGTGCCAGCAGCCGTTCACCCGGGGGCCCAACTAATGAAAAACTGTTTTTT	CASSRSPGGPTNEKLFF
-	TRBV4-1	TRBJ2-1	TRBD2	TGCGCCAGCAGCCATATAGCGGGAGACAATGAGCAGTTCTTC	CASSHIAGDNEQFF
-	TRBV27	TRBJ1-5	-	TGTGCCAGCAGTGCGTATAGCAATCAGCCCCAGCATTTT	CASSAYSNQPQHF
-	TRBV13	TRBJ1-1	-	TGTGCCAGCAGCTCCCCCCGGGGGGGGTTGACTGAAGCTTTCTTT	CASSSPRGGLTEAFF
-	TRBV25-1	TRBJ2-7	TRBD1	TGTGCCAGCAGTGAGAGGGGGACAGTGTTCTACGAGCAGTACTTC	CASSERGTVFYEQYF
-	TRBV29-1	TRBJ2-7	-	TGCAGCGTCCTCACCAGCATTCACGAGCAGTACTTC	CSVLTSIHEQYF
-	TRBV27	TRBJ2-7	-	TGTGCCAGCAGTTTATCTACCCCCCCCTACGAGCAGTACTTC	CASSLSTPPYEQYF
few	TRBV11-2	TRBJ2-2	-	TGTGCCAGCAGCCGGGGCGGGACTCGGGAGCTGTTTTTT	CASSRGGTRELFF
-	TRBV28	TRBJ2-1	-	TGTGCCAGCAGTACGCGACAGCTAGATGGGTCGAGTACCTACAATGAGCAGTTCTTC	CASSTRQLDGSSTYNEQFF
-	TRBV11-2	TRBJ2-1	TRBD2	TGTGCCAGCAGCTTCGGACTAGCGGGAGAGGACGAGCAGTTCTTC	CASSFGLAGEDEQFF
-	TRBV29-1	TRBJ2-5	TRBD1	TGCAGCGCAGCGAGGACAGGCTTTCAAGAGACCCAGTACTTC	CSAARTGFQETQYF
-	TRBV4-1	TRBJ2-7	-	TGCGCCAGCAGCCAAAGATCGGGGGAGCAGTACTTC	CASSQRSGEQYF
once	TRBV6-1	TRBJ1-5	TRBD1	TGTGCCAGCAGTGAACAGGGACAGAGGTATAGCAATCAGCCCCAGCATTTT	CASSEQGQRYSNQPQHF
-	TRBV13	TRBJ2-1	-	TGTGCCAGCAGTTTCTCTAGGGGGAATGAGCAGTTCTTC	CASSFSRGNEQFF
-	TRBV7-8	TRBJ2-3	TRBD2	TGTGCCAGCAGCTTAGGGGAGGTACTAGCGGGAGTTCGAAATACGCAGTATTTT	CASSLGEVLAGVRNTQYF
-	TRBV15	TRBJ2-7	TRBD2	TGTGCCACCAGCAGAGATCGGTTTCCGATTCTGACTAGCGGGAGGGGTCAGAACGAGCAGTACTTC	CATSRDRFPILTSGRGQNEQYF
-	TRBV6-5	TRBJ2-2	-	TGTGCCAGCAGTTACGACGGAGGGGGGACCGGGGAGCTGTTTTTT	CASSYDGGGTGELFF
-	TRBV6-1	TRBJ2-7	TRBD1	TGTGCCAGCAGTGGACTCCGGGACAGGGCTGTCTACGAGCAGTACTTC	CASSGLRDRAVYEQYF
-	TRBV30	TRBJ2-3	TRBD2	TGTGCCTGGAGTGCTAGCGGAATGAGCACAGATACGCAGTATTTT	CAWSASGMSTDTQYF
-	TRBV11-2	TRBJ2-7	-	TGTGCCAGCAGCTATTCCGGCCTGACAGGACCTTCCACCTACGAGCAGTACTTC	CASSYSGLTGPSTYEQYF
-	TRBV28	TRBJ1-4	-	TGTGCCAGCAGGCCCCCGGACGCAACTAATGAAAAACTGTTTTTT	CASRPPDATNEKLFF
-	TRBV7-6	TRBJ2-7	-	TGTGCCAGCAGCTTAGAGGCTTACGAGCAGTACTTC	CASSLEAYEQYF
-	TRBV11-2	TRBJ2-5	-	TGTGCCAGCAGCTACACTGGAGGGTACCAAGAGACCCAGTACTTC	CASSYTGGYQETQYF
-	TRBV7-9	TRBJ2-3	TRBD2	TGTGCCAGCAGCCCCGGACTAGAGTCAGATACGCAGTATTTT	CASSPGLESDTQYF
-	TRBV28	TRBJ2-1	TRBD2	TGTGCCAGCAGTTTGACGGGCGGGAGGCCACGCTACAATGAGCAGTTCTTC	CASSLTGGRPRYNEQFF
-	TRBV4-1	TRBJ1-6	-	TGCGCCAGCAGGTCGATGGGGAATTCACCCCTCCACTTT	CASRSMGNSPLHF
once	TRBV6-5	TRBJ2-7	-	TGTGCCAGCAGTTACCCCGGGACGGGCGAGCAGTACTTC	CASSYPGTGEQYF
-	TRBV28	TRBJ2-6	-	TGTGCCAGTGGGGGTTTCTCTGGGGCCAACGTCCTGACTTTC	CASGGFSGANVLTF
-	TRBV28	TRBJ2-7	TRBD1	TGTGCCAGCAGTTTGATCGGGACAGGGACCGACGAGCAGTACTTC	CASSLIGTGTDEQYF
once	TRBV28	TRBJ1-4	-	TGTGCCAGCAGTCCCGCGGGTTGGGGACTGTTTTTT	CASSPAGWGLFF
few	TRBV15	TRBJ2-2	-	TGTGCCACCAGCAGAGAGGGACGTCACACCGGGGAGCTGTTTTTT	CATSREGRHTGELFF
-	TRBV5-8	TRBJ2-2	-	TGTGCCAGCAGCCTGGGGGTTACTGGCACCGGGGAGCTGTTTTTT	CASSLGVTGTGELFF
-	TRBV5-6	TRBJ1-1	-	TGTGCCAGCAGCTTGTTGAAGCGGGGCGAGGAAGCTTTCTTT	CASSLLKRGEEAFF
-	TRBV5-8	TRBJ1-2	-	TGTGCCAGCAGCTTGCGTGTCAGTTACCGCTACACCTTC	CASSLRVSYRYTF
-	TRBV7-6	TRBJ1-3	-	TGTGCCAGCGGCGGTGGAAACACCATATATTTT	CASGGGNTIYF
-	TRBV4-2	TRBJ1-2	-	TGTGCCACCGGAGCTGGGGGACTGAGCTATGGCTACACCTTC	CATGAGGLSYGYTF
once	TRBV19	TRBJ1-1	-	TGTGCCAGTAATGGAAAGAGTCGGACTGAAGCTTTCTTT	CASNGKSRTEAFF
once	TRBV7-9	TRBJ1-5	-	TGTGCCAGCAGCTCGTATTCTAGCGGGAGTGGCGACAATCAGCCCCAGCATTTT	CASSSYSSGSGDNQPQHF
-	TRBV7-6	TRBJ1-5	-	TGTGCCAGCAGCGGCGACGGCCATCAGCCCCAGCATTTT	CASSGDGHQPQHF
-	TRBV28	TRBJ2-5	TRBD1	TGTGCCAGCAGTTTGTCTTGGGACAGGAGTCCAGGGGAGACCCAGTACTTC	CASSLSWDRSPGETQYF
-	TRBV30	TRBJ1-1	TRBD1	TGTGCCTGGAGGACCAGGGGGCGTAGCACTGAAGCTTTCTTT	CAWRTRGRSTEAFF
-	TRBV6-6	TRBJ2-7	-	TGTGCCAGCAGTTATACCTACGACAGCTACGAGCAGTACTTC	CASSYTYDSYEQYF
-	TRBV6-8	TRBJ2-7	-	TGTGCCAGCAACCCGGCGGCAGGAGCCTGCTACGAGCAGTACTTC	CASNPAAGACYEQYF
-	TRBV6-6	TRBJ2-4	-	TGTGCCAGCACCCTAAACGCCGGGCAGAAAAACATTCAGTACTTC	CASTLNAGQKNIQYF
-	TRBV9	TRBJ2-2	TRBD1	TGTGCCAGCAGCGGGACAGGGGTTAACACCGGGGAGCTGTTTTTT	CASSGTGVNTGELFF
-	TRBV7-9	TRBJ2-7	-	TGTGCCAGCAGCCTCGGGATCTCCTACGAGCAGTACTTC	CASSLGISYEQYF
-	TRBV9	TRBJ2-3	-	TGTGCCAGCAGCGTAGATCTAGGGAGCTCGGGCACAGATACGCAGTATTTT	CASSVDLGSSGTDTQYF
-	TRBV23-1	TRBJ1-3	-	TGCGCCAGCAGTCAATCGGGGCTCTCCGGATCTGGAAACACCATATATTTT	CASSQSGLSGSGNTIYF
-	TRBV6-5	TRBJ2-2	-	TGTGCCAGCAGTTACTCGATAGGTGAAAACACCGGGGAGCTGTTTTTT	CASSYSIGENTGELFF
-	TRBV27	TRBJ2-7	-	TGTGCCAGCAGTTTAGTAGGGGCGGCCTACGAGCAGTACTTC	CASSLVGAAYEQYF
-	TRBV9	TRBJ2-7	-	TGTGCCAGCAGCTTCGACAGCTTCGAGGACGAGCAGTACTTC	CASSFDSFEDEQYF